Listed below are T cell receptor beta chains from one sample, sequenced in a study of cytomegalovirus exposure and HLA in healthy donors. The table came from immunoSEQ multiplex PCR; TCRdb's copy has only in-frame clones and leaves some out. The table has about 120,000 clones, 75% seen once; the top ten hold 3% to 3.5%. The sample consisted of PBMCs. The receptor set was obtained from a woman aged 45-60 years in good health and CMV-seronegative. CDR3s include the opening cysteine and the closing phenylalanine or tryptophan. The D gene is left open where the match is weak. Size tells how often a clone was seen (once, few, many) or the class of an expanded clone, and some rows leave it out.

length	J	size	D	V	CDR3	DNA
15	TRBJ1-2	-	-	TRBV6-1	CASSSNAGASTGYTF	TGTGCCAGCAGTTCTAACGCGGGGGCCTCGACTGGCTACACCTTC
13	TRBJ1-6	-	TRBD1	TRBV25-1	CASSEFQGAPLHF	TGTGCCAGCAGTGAATTCCAGGGGGCACCCCTCCACTTT
13	TRBJ2-5	few	-	TRBV11-3	CASSLSTTETQYF	TGTGCCAGCAGCTTGTCGACTACAGAGACCCAGTACTTC
17	TRBJ2-5	-	TRBD1	TRBV4-2	CASSQASTGGGGETQYF	TGTGCCAGCAGCCAAGCCTCTACAGGGGGCGGAGGAGAGACCCAGTACTTC
14	TRBJ2-7	once	-	TRBV4-3	CASSQDSGAYEQYF	TGCGCCAGCAGCCAAGATTCCGGGGCCTACGAGCAGTACTTC
17	TRBJ1-3	-	-	TRBV15	CATSRDLARLAGNTIYF	TGTGCCACCAGCAGAGATCTTGCCAGGTTAGCTGGAAACACCATATATTTT
16	TRBJ1-1	-	-	TRBV6-6	CASSSGGSLLNTEAFF	TGTGCCAGCTCCTCGGGGGGTAGTTTGCTGAACACTGAAGCTTTCTTT
12	TRBJ2-1	-	-	TRBV4-1	CASSQESHEQFF	TGCGCCAGCAGCCAAGAGAGTCATGAGCAGTTCTTC
11	TRBJ2-1	-	-	TRBV28	CAITKFDEQFF	TGTGCCATCACTAAGTTCGATGAGCAGTTCTTC
17	TRBJ1-1	few	-	TRBV30	CAWSVLSGGGLNTEAFF	TGTGCCTGGAGTGTACTTTCGGGGGGCGGCTTGAACACTGAAGCTTTCTTT
16	TRBJ2-7	-	-	TRBV4-1	CASSQEEGGVAYEQYF	TGCGCCAGCAGCCAAGAAGAAGGCGGGGTGGCCTACGAGCAGTACTTC
14	TRBJ1-5	-	TRBD1	TRBV19	CASERGQDNQPQHF	TGTGCCAGCGAAAGAGGACAGGATAATCAGCCCCAGCATTTT
19	TRBJ2-3	-	-	TRBV29-1	CSVDGGMVAGDPLADTQYF	TGCAGCGTTGATGGGGGCATGGTGGCGGGTGACCCTCTGGCAGATACGCAGTATTTT
14	TRBJ2-5	few	TRBD2	TRBV5-1	CASSPLGLVETQYF	TGCGCCAGCAGCCCCCTGGGACTAGTAGAGACCCAGTACTTC
15	TRBJ2-7	-	TRBD2	TRBV14	CASSPQAGGAFEQYF	TGTGCCAGCAGCCCCCAGGCGGGAGGGGCTTTCGAGCAGTACTTC
12	TRBJ2-7	-	-	TRBV5-1	CASRESTYEQYF	TGCGCCAGCAGGGAGTCCACCTACGAGCAGTACTTC
14	TRBJ1-5	-	-	TRBV6-5	CASSTGRGGQPQHF	TGTGCCAGCAGTACAGGGCGCGGGGGTCAGCCCCAGCATTTT
14	TRBJ2-2	-	-	TRBV9	CASSVRENTGELFF	TGTGCCAGCAGCGTGCGGGAGAACACCGGGGAGCTGTTTTTT
14	TRBJ1-1	-	-	TRBV4-3	CASSPVGEGPEAFF	TGCGCCAGCAGCCCCGTCGGAGAGGGTCCCGAAGCTTTCTTT
15	TRBJ1-3	few	-	TRBV7-9	CSSSLSKGAGNTIYF	TGTTCCAGCAGCTTATCCAAGGGGGCTGGAAACACCATATATTTT
16	TRBJ1-1	-	TRBD1	TRBV28	CASSLPGQGANTEAFF	TGTGCCAGCAGTTTACCCGGACAGGGGGCTAACACTGAAGCTTTCTTT
15	TRBJ1-2	-	TRBD1	TRBV5-6	CASSLVGTGTYGYTF	TGTGCCAGCAGCTTGGTAGGGACAGGGACCTATGGCTACACCTTC
15	TRBJ2-5	-	-	TRBV5-5	CASSTIEGVGETQYF	TGTGCCAGCAGTACCATAGAGGGAGTAGGGGAGACCCAGTACTTC
11	TRBJ2-1	-	-	TRBV14	CASSLLNEQFF	TGTGCCAGCAGCCTCCTTAATGAGCAGTTCTTC
20	TRBJ2-1	-	TRBD2	TRBV4-2	CASSQDETSGRGSSYNEQFF	TGTGCCAGCAGCCAAGACGAGACTAGCGGGAGGGGGAGCTCCTACAATGAGCAGTTCTTC
15	TRBJ2-3	-	-	TRBV7-2	CASSSGRGSTDTQYF	TGTGCCAGCAGCTCGGGCCGGGGGAGCACAGATACGCAGTATTTT
13	TRBJ1-2	-	-	TRBV4-2	CASSQDGGYGYTF	TGTGCCAGCAGCCAGGACGGAGGCTATGGCTACACCTTC
15	TRBJ2-2	-	TRBD2	TRBV30	CAWSGSGGFTGELFF	TGTGCCTGGAGTGGTAGCGGGGGGTTCACCGGGGAGCTGTTTTTT
20	TRBJ1-1	-	-	TRBV4-3	CASSQRLPRGGLNVDTEAFF	TGCGCCAGCAGCCAACGGCTTCCGAGGGGAGGATTGAACGTGGACACTGAAGCTTTCTTT
16	TRBJ1-4	-	-	TRBV27	CASSSLTVSTNEKLFF	TGTGCCAGCAGTTCCCTGACAGTTTCAACTAATGAAAAACTGTTTTTT
15	TRBJ2-5	-	TRBD1	TRBV19	CATQSWTGGLETQYF	TGTGCCACCCAGTCATGGACAGGGGGCTTGGAGACCCAGTACTTC
14	TRBJ1-4	-	TRBD1	TRBV7-9	CASSAQGAREKLFF	TGTGCCAGCAGCGCACAGGGGGCGCGTGAAAAACTGTTTTTT
15	TRBJ2-5	-	TRBD1	TRBV13	CASSPRQGVQETQYF	TGTGCCAGCAGCCCTCGACAGGGTGTACAAGAGACCCAGTACTTC
14	TRBJ2-7	-	-	TRBV9	CASSVGDGGSEQYF	TGTGCCAGCAGCGTGGGGGATGGGGGGAGTGAGCAGTACTTC
15	TRBJ2-7	-	TRBD2	TRBV6-1	CASSERTSGSYEQYF	TGTGCCAGCAGTGAAAGGACTAGCGGCTCCTACGAGCAGTACTTC
13	TRBJ2-7	few	TRBD2	TRBV27	CASSSRPGGEQYF	TGTGCCAGCAGTTCTCGACCCGGGGGGGAGCAGTACTTC
16	TRBJ2-1	-	-	TRBV21-1	CASSKVLIGGVCEQFF	TGTGCCAGCAGCAAGGTACTAATTGGAGGGGTCTGTGAGCAGTTCTTC
18	TRBJ1-1	-	-	TRBV30	CAWRAFPTGSLMNTEAFF	TGTGCCTGGAGGGCTTTTCCAACAGGGAGTTTAATGAACACCGAAGCTTTCTTT
14	TRBJ2-3	-	-	TRBV7-2	CASSLVWATDTQYF	TGTGCCAGCAGCTTAGTGTGGGCCACAGATACGCAGTATTTT
17	TRBJ2-6	few	TRBD2	TRBV5-1	CASSLLAASSGANVLTF	TGCGCCAGCAGCTTGCTAGCGGCAAGCTCTGGGGCCAACGTCCTGACTTTC